Detailed here is one TCR beta chain. Its matching antigen is unknown. The data stem from a study of cytomegalovirus exposure and HLA in healthy donors. Study-wide findings and caveats: CMV serostatus was the sole immune exposure data available. Other equally common chains were less clonally expanded than HLA-associated TCR beta chains, a later analysis showed.

PCR primers comprised 60 Vbeta and 13 Jbeta primers. Using immunoSEQ multiplex PCR, the repertoire was profiled, and TCRdb retains in-frame clones only, with some absent. The data hold approximately 140,000 clones, with 79% observed a single time. CDR1 is LNHDA and CDR2 is SQIVND in the germline V gene (reference sequence). Trimming removed 11 bases from V and 6 bases from J, with 17 bases in between. The CDR3 contains 13 residues. The specimen was PBMCs. The source of this sequence is a human donor in good health. This sequence joins TRBV19 and TRBJ2-1, with TRBD2 as a possible D gene (5 bases). The CDR3 loop reads CASGLSAVNEQFF. CDR3 nucleotide sequence: TGTGCCTCCGGGCTTAGCGCAGTCAATGAGCAGTTCTTC. Based on the CDR3 plus reference TRBV19 and TRBJ2-1, the full variable domain is DGGITQSPKYLFRKEGQNVTLSCEQNLNHDAMYWYRQDPGQGLRLIYYSQIVNDFQKGDIAEGYSVSREKKESFPLTVTSAQKNPTAFYLCASGLSAVNEQFFGPGTRLTVL.